The 16 T cell receptor beta chains in this list originate from one sample, sequenced in a study of T cell responses to AZD1222 COVID-19 vaccine. Assay: immunoSEQ multiplex PCR; the TCRdb copy retains only in-frame clones and omits some. The sample records 90,000 to 110,000 clones, 87% being singletons. Specimen: peripheral blood, collected 28 days after the second AZD1222 dose. All receptors come from an adult who received the AZD1222 COVID-19 vaccine.

This rearrangement joins TRBV18 to TRBJ1-6, with D possibly TRBD1 on 6 matching bases. The CDR3 runs to 16 residues. The V end was cut by 4 bases, the J end by 9 bases, with 19 bases between. The germline gives CDR1 KGHSH, CDR2 LQKENI. DNA of the CDR3: TGTGCCAGCTCACGATCCATCGGGGGCGACTCTTCACCCCTCCACTTT. This codes for CASSRSIGGDSSPLHF.

The rearrangement uses TRBV21-1 and TRBJ1-5. TRBV21-1 is designated a pseudogene. The CDR3 is 13 amino acids. This CDR3 is CASSKYPNQPQHF. The CDR3 coding sequence is TGTGCCAGCAGCAAATACCCCAATCAGCCCCAGCATTTT.

Relative to its sample, this clone is medium-sized. V usage is TRBV3-1 (or the pseudogene TRBV3-2) and J usage is TRBJ2-3, with TRBD2 identical over 7 bases. The V gene's germline CDR1 is LGHDT and CDR2 YNNKEL (reference sequence). This CDR3 is built from 14 residues. V shed 1 base and J 3 bases; nucleotides not matched to a gene: 1. Here the CDR3 DNA reads TGTGCCAGCAGCCAAGGGACTAGAACAGATACGCAGTATTTT. This sequence encodes CASSQGTRTDTQYF.

Remarks on this clone: This CDR3 is also generated by other DNA sequences in the sample. This chain joins TRBV27 and TRBJ1-5; TRBD1 might be the D (5 bases). This CDR3 comprises 13 residues. Germline V CDR1 and CDR2: MNHEY, SMNVEV (reference sequence). Trimming removed 2 bases from V and 5 bases from J, with 7 bases in between. The CDR3 protein is CASSLLGDQPQHF. CDR3 nucleotide sequence: TGTGCCAGCAGTTTACTAGGGGATCAGCCCCAGCATTTT.

The rearrangement joins TRBV11-2 to TRBJ1-2; D unclear. The CDR3 has 13 amino acids. The ends were cut back, 2 bases at V and 4 bases at J, with 8 bases in the middle. The germline V gene encodes CDR1 SGHAT and CDR2 FQNNGV. The CDR3 loop is CASSLQVSYGYTF. CDR3 nucleotides: TGTGCCAGCAGCTTACAAGTATCCTATGGCTACACCTTC.

The chain employs TRBV7-2 and TRBJ1-5; D uncertain. This CDR3 has 15 amino acids. Trimming removed 0 bases from V and 3 bases from J, with 9 bases in between. Germline lookup yields CDR1 SGHTA and CDR2 FQGNSA. The CDR3 coding sequence is TGTGCCAGCAGCTTAGCCACGGCCCACAATCAGCCCCAGCATTTT. Protein sequence: CASSLATAHNQPQHF.

This chain links TRBV10-1 with TRBJ2-2, with D perhaps given as TRBD1 or TRBD2 (5 bases each). Deletions cut 4 bases from V and 5 bases from J, with 17 bases between. CDR3 length: 16 amino acids. Looked up from germline, CDR1 is WNHNN and CDR2 is SYGVQD (reference sequence). The CDR3 loop reads CASSVPGTEETGELFF. CDR3 nucleotide sequence: TGCGCCAGCAGTGTGCCCGGGACCGAGGAGACCGGGGAGCTGTTTTTT.

The V and J genes are TRBV6-5 and TRBJ2-7; 7 bases align to TRBD1. The germline gives CDR1 MNHEY, CDR2 SVGAGI. The CDR3 spans 15 residues. The V gene end was trimmed by 7 bases and the J gene end by 4 bases; junction bases not matched to a gene: 13. The CDR3 coding sequence is TGTGCCAGCACCCGAAGAGGCAGGGGGATATACGAGCAGTACTTC. Amino acid sequence: CASTRRGRGIYEQYF.

V and J are TRBV6-2 or TRBV6-3 and TRBJ2-7, with TRBD1 as a possible D gene (7 bases). Germline lookup yields CDR1 MNHEY and CDR2 SVGEGT. CDR3 length equals 20 residues. Trimming stripped 5 bases from V and 4 bases from J, with 33 bases between. The CDR3 protein is CASSPAPQGVWGVVTYEQYF. CDR3 DNA: TGTGCCAGCAGTCCCGCCCCCCAGGGGGTTTGGGGGGTTGTGACTTACGAGCAGTACTTC.

The rearrangement links TRBV30 to TRBJ1-1, with 7 bases fitting TRBD1. Germline-derived CDR1 and CDR2 are GTSNPN and SVGIG (reference sequence). The J segment lost 0 bases and the V segment lost 3 bases, leaving 1 base of the junction unmatched. This CDR3 contains 13 residues. CDR3 amino acids: CAWRGQLNTEAFF. In DNA, the CDR3 is TGTGCCTGGAGGGGACAGTTGAACACTGAAGCTTTCTTT.

The chain employs TRBV6-4 and TRBJ1-2, with 11 nucleotides matching TRBD1. Trimming at V came to 4 bases and at J to 8 bases, leaving 6 bases not matched to a gene. The CDR3 contains 14 residues. In germline, CDR1 is MRHNA, CDR2 SNTAGT. The DNA of the CDR3 is TGTGCCAGCAGTGCCGGGACAGGGGGAAGAGGCTACACCTTC. Translated: CASSAGTGGRGYTF.

The chain joins TRBV4-2 to TRBJ1-3; D not resolved. In germline, CDR1 is LGHNA, CDR2 YNFKEQ. With 1 base removed from V and 0 bases from J, the gap between germline ends came to 10 bases. The CDR3 runs to 16 residues. The CDR3 loop reads CASSQVEGSSGNTIYF. The CDR3 region has the DNA TGTGCCAGCAGCCAAGTGGAGGGAAGCTCTGGAAACACCATATATTTT.

The V gene is TRBV7-2, the J gene TRBJ1-2; D perhaps matches TRBD1 (6 bases). From germline, CDR1 is SGHTA and CDR2 FQGNSA. V dropped 0 bases and J dropped 8 bases, with 25 bases sitting between them. This CDR3 is 18 amino acids long. CDR3 amino acids: CASSLALFPGRGRDGYTF. CDR3 in DNA: TGTGCCAGCAGCTTAGCGTTATTTCCTGGCAGGGGTAGGGACGGCTACACCTTC.

V gene TRBV4-1 combines with J gene TRBJ2-7, with 9 bases fitting TRBD2. From germline, CDR1 is MGHRA and CDR2 YSYEKL. The CDR3 runs 16 residues. V shed 0 bases, J shed 3 bases, and the junction held 6 bases outside the gene matches. The CDR3 spells CASSQDSTSGFYEQYF. As DNA, the CDR3 is TGCGCCAGCAGCCAAGACTCGACTAGCGGATTCTACGAGCAGTACTTC.

The rearrangement links TRBV5-8 to TRBJ1-1; D might be TRBD1 (6 bases). This CDR3 is built from 12 residues. V lost 4 bases, J lost 11 bases, and 15 bases lay in between. Per the germline V gene, CDR1 is SGHTS and CDR2 is YDEGEE. The chain's CDR3 is CASSPTGYVAFF. In nucleotides, the CDR3 is TGTGCCAGCAGCCCAACAGGGTACGTGGCTTTCTTT.

The chain combines TRBV4-3 with TRBJ1-2; a possible D gene is TRBD1 (6 bases). Trimming stripped 0 bases from V and 2 bases from J, with 13 bases between. Germline-derived CDR1 and CDR2 are LGHNA and YSLEER. The CDR3 is made up of 16 amino acids. CDR3 protein: CASSQDRGGSNYGYTF. For the CDR3, the DNA is TGCGCCAGCAGCCAAGATAGGGGGGGGTCAAACTATGGCTACACCTTC.